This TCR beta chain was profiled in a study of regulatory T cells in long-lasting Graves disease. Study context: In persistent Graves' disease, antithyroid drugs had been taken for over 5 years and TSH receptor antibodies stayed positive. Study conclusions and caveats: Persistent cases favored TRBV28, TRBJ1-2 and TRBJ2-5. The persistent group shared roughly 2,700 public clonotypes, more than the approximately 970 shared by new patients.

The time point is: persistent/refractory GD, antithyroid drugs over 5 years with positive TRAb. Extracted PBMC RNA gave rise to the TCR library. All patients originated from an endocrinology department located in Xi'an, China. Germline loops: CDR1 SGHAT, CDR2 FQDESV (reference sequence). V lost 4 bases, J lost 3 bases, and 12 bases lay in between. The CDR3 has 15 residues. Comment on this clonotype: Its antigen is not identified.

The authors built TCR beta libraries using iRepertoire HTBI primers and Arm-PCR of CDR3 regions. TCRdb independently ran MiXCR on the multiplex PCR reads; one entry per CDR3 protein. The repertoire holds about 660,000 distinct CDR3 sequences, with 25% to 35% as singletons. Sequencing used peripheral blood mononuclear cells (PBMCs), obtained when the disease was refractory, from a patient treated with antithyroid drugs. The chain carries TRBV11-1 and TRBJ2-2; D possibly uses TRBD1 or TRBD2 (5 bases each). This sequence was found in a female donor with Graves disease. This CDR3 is CASSSLTGHTGELFF. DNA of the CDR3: TGTGCCAGCAGCTCCCTGACGGGGCACACCGGGGAGCTGTTTTTT. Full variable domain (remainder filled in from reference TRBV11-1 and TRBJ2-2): EAEVAQSPRYKITEKSQAVAFWCDPISGHATLYWYRQILGQGPELLVQFQDESVVDDSQLPKDRFSAERLKGVDSTLKIQPAELGDSAMYLCASSSLTGHTGELFFGEGSRLTVL.